This T cell receptor (beta chain) was profiled in a study of CD8 T cells in ankylosing spondylitis. Germline V gives CDR1 SGHRS, CDR2 YFSETQ. This CDR3 region has 17 residues. V lost 0 bases and J 5 bases, leaving 17 bases between the germline ends. Whole-study findings and limits: In reactive arthritis synovial fluid and blood, some motif variants had been reported before. A motif of 8 or 9 highly homologous TCR beta variants was seen as apparently characteristic of ankylosing spondylitis blood. Significant enrichment of disease-linked clones was reportedly seen in matched ankylosing spondylitis synovial fluid.

As to this clonotype: Its matching antigen is unknown.

Preparation of TCR beta libraries was done by quantitative 5'-RACE with molecular barcodes. TCRdb used MiXCR to reprocess the 5' RACE reads, holding one entry per CDR3 protein. The sample includes a few hundred thousand distinct CDR3 sequences, approximately 20% of them seen just once. The material sequenced was blood, either unsorted or a sorted T cell fraction (not recorded which). The clonotype comes from a male donor with ankylosing spondylitis. This chain joins TRBV5-1 and TRBJ2-2; TRBD2 is a possible D gene (5 bases). CDR3 coding DNA: TGCGCCAGCAGCTTGGGGACGGGAACGGAGACGACCGGGGAGCTGTTTTTT. Amino acid sequence: CASSLGTGTETTGELFF.